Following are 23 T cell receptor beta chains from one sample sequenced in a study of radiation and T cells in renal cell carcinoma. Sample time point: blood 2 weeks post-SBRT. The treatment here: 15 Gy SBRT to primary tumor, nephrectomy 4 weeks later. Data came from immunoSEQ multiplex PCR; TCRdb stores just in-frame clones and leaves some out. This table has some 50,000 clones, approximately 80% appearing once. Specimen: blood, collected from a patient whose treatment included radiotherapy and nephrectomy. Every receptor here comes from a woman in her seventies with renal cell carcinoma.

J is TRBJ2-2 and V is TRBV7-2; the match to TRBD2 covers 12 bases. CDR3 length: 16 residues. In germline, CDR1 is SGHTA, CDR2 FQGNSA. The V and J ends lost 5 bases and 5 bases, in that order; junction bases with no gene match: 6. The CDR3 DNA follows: TGTGCCAGCAGCCCTAGCGGGGGGGCCGATACCGGGGAGCTGTTTTTT. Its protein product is CASSPSGGADTGELFF.

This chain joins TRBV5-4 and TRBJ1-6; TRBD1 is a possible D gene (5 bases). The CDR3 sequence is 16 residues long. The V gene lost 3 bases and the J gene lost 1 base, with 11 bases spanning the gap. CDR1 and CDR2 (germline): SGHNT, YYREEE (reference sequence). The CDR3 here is CASSSEGKSYNSPLHF. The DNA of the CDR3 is TGTGCCAGCAGCTCAGAGGGGAAGTCCTATAATTCACCCCTCCACTTT.

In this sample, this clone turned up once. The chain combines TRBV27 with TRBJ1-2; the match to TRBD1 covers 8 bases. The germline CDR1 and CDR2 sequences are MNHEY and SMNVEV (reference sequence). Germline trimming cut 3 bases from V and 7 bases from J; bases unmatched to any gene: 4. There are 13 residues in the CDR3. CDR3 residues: CASSLTGEAGYTF. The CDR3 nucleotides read TGTGCCAGCAGTTTGACAGGGGAGGCTGGCTACACCTTC.

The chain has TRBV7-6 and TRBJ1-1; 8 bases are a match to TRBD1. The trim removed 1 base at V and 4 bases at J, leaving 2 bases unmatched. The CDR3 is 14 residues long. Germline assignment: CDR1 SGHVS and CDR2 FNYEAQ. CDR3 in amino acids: CASSLVQGGTEAFF. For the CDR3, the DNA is TGTGCCAGCAGCTTAGTACAGGGGGGCACTGAAGCTTTCTTT. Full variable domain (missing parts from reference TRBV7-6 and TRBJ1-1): GAGVSQSPRYKVTKRGQDVALRCDPISGHVSLYWYRQALGQGPEFLTYFNYEAQQDKSGLPNDRFSAERPEGSISTLTIQRTEQRDSAMYRCASSLVQGGTEAFFGQGTRLTVV.

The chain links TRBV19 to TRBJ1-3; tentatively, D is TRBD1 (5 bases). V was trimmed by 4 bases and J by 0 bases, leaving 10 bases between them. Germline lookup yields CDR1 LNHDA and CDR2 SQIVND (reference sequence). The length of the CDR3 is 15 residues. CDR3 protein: CASSTPTVSGNTIYF. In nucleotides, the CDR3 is TGTGCCAGTAGTACCCCGACAGTCTCTGGAAACACCATATATTTT.

The CDR3 protein is CASSYSGRVGDEQYF. The DNA for the CDR3 is TGTGCCAGCAGTTACTCAGGCAGGGTCGGGGACGAGCAGTACTTC. The V call is TRBV6-5, the J call TRBJ2-7; D tentatively fits TRBD1 or TRBD2 (5 bases each). The CDR3 runs 15 residues. CDR1 is MNHEY and CDR2 is SVGAGI in the germline V gene. V lost 0 bases and J lost 5, with 14 bases in between.

In DNA form, the CDR3 reads TGTGCCAGCAGTGAAGAAACGAGTGGTGAGACTAGCGGGTCCTACGAGCAGTACTTC. As protein: CASSEETSGETSGSYEQYF. The rearrangement links TRBV2 to TRBJ2-7; 10 bases fit TRBD2. This CDR3 comprises 19 residues. V shed 1 base and J 1 base; nucleotides not matched to a gene: 13. Germline assignment: CDR1 SNHLY and CDR2 FYNNEI.

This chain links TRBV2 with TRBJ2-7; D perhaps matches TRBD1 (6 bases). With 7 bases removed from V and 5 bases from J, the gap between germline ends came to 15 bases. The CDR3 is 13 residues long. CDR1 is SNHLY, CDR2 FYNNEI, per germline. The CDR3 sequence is CASKPQGPHEQYF. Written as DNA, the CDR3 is TGTGCCAGCAAACCACAGGGTCCCCACGAGCAGTACTTC.

In DNA, the CDR3 is TGTGCCAGCGGGGGGGGACAAGGAATCAATCAGCCCCAGCATTTT. Translation gives CASGGGQGINQPQHF. The chain is built from TRBV2 and TRBJ1-5; D is possibly TRBD1 (6 bases). Per the germline V gene, CDR1 is SNHLY and CDR2 is FYNNEI. Trimming shortened V by 8 bases and J by 3 bases, and 17 bases separated the two germline ends. This CDR3 is 15 amino acids long. The full variable domain, rest sourced from reference TRBV2 and TRBJ1-5, is EPEVTQTPSHQVTQMGQEVILRCVPISNHLYFYWYRQILGQKVEFLVSFYNNEISEKSEIFDDQFSVERPDGSNFTLKIRSTKLEDSAMYFCASGGGQGINQPQHFGDGTRLSIL.

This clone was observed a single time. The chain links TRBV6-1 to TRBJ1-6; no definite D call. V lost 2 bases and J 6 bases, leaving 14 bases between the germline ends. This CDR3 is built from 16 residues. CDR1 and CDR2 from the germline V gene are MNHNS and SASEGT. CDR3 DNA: TGTGCCAGCAGTGAATCGGGGATCGGGTTTAATTCACCCCTCCACTTT. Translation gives CASSESGIGFNSPLHF.

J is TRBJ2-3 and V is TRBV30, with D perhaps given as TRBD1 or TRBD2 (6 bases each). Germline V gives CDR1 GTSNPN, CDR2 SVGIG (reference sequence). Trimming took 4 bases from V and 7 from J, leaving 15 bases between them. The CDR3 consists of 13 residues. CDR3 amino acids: CAWTEGGPYTQYF. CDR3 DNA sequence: TGTGCCTGGACCGAGGGGGGTCCGTATACGCAGTATTTT.

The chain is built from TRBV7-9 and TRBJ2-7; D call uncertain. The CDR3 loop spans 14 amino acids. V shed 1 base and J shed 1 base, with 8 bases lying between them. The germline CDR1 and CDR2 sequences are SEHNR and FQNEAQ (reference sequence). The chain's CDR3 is CASSLGGFSYEQYF. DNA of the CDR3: TGTGCCAGCAGCTTAGGCGGTTTTTCCTACGAGCAGTACTTC.

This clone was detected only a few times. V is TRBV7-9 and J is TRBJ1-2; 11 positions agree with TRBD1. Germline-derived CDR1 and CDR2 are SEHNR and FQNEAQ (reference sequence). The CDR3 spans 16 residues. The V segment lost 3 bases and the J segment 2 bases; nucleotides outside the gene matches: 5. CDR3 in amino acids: CASSFPGQGVNYGYTF. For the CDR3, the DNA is TGTGCCAGCAGCTTCCCGGGACAGGGGGTGAACTATGGCTACACCTTC.

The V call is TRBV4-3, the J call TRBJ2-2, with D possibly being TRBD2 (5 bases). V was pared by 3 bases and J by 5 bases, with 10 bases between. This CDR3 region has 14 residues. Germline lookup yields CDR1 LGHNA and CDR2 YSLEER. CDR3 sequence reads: CASSHAPGTGELFF. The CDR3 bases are TGCGCCAGCAGCCACGCCCCGGGGACCGGGGAGCTGTTTTTT.

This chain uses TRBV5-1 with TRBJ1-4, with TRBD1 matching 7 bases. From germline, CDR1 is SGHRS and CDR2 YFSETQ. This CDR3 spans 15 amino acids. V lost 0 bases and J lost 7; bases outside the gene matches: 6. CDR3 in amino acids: CASSLVGQRGEKLFF. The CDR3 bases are TGCGCCAGCAGCTTGGTGGGACAGAGGGGTGAAAAACTGTTTTTT.

The CDR3 region is CASQQGMNTEAFF. The CDR3 region has the DNA TGTGCCAGTCAACAGGGGATGAACACTGAAGCTTTCTTT. V usage is TRBV2 and J usage is TRBJ1-1; 7 bases fit TRBD1. CDR3 length: 13 amino acids. The germline V gene has CDR1 SNHLY and CDR2 FYNNEI. The ends lost 9 bases at V and 0 bases at J; junction bases unmatched: 4.

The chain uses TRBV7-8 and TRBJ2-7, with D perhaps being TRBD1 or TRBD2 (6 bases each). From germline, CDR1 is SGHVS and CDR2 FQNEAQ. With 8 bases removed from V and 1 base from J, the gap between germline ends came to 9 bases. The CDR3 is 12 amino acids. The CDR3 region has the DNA TGTGCCAGCGGGGGGCTATCCTACGAGCAGTACTTC. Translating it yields CASGGLSYEQYF. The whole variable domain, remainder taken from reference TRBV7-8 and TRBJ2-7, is GAGVSQSPRYKVAKRGQDVALRCDPISGHVSLFWYQQALGQGPEFLTYFQNEAQLDKSGLPSDRFFAERPEGSVSTLKIQRTQQEDSAVYLCASGGLSYEQYFGPGTRLTVT.

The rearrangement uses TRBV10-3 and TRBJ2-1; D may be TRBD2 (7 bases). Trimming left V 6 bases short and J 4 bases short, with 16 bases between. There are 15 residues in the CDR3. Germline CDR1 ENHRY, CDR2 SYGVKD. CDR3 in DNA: TGTGCCATCAGGACCTCGGGGGGCGGGTACAATGAGCAGTTCTTC. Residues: CAIRTSGGGYNEQFF.

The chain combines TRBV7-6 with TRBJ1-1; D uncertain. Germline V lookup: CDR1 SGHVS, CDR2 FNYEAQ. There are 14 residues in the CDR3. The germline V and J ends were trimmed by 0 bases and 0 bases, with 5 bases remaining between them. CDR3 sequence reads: CASSLAGMNTEAFF. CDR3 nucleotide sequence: TGTGCCAGCAGCTTAGCAGGGATGAACACTGAAGCTTTCTTT.

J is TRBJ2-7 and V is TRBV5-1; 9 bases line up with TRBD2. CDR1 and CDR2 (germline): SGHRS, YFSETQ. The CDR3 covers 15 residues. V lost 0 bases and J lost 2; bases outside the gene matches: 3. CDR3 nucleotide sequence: TGCGCCAGCAGCTTGGGAGCGGGGGGCCCCTACGAGCAGTACTTC. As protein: CASSLGAGGPYEQYF.

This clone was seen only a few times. CDR3 residues: CASRDLQTGFPQPQHF. The CDR3 DNA reads TGTGCCAGCAGGGACTTGCAGACAGGGTTCCCTCAGCCCCAGCATTTT. V and J are TRBV6-6 and TRBJ1-5, with 7 bases matching TRBD1. CDR1 is MNHNY, CDR2 SVGAGI, per germline (reference sequence). The CDR3 runs 16 residues. With V trimmed by 6 bases and J by 6 bases, 14 bases remained unmatched.

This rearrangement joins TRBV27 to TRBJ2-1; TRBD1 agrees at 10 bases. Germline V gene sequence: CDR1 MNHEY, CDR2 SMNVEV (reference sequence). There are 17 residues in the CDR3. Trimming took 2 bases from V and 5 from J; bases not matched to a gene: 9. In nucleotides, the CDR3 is TGTGCCAGCAGTTTAAATTCCAGGGACAGGGGCGACAATGAGCAGTTCTTC. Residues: CASSLNSRDRGDNEQFF.

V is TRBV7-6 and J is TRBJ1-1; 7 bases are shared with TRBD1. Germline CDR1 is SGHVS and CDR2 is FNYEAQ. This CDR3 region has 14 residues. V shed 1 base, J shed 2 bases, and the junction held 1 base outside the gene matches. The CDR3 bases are TGTGCCAGCAGCTTAGGACAGGGAAACACTGAAGCTTTCTTT. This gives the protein CASSLGQGNTEAFF.